This T cell receptor (beta chain) was obtained from a study of cytomegalovirus exposure and HLA in healthy donors. Study-level background: An early data release held some 85 million unique TCRs from HLA-typed donors.

Points from the study as a whole: Among TCR sequences, most were rare, though some public TCRs appeared in many donors.

About this clone itself: Antigen unknown.

Trimming at V came to 2 bases and at J to 7 bases, leaving 10 bases not matched to a gene. This CDR3 has 16 amino acids. CDR1 is MNHEY and CDR2 is SMNVEV in the germline V gene (reference sequence). It was with 60 Vbeta and 13 Jbeta primers that the PCR ran. Original processing methods: About 80 million unique TCR beta chains, roughly 11 million of them shared, were counted by a later analysis. Some clones are missing from TCRdb's copy, which holds only in-frame ones; the method was immunoSEQ multiplex PCR. Clone size and the V and J calls come from that table; the DNA yielded D and trimming. The sample records about 160,000 clones, roughly 89% being singletons.

Input material: PBMCs. V gene TRBV27 combines with J gene TRBJ1-5, with 8 bases identical to TRBD1. This receptor was obtained from a woman aged 30 to 39 in good health and CMV-seronegative. CDR3 loop: CASSLDRGGGWQPQHF. The CDR3 DNA is TGTGCCAGCAGTTTAGACAGGGGTGGCGGGTGGCAGCCCCAGCATTTT.